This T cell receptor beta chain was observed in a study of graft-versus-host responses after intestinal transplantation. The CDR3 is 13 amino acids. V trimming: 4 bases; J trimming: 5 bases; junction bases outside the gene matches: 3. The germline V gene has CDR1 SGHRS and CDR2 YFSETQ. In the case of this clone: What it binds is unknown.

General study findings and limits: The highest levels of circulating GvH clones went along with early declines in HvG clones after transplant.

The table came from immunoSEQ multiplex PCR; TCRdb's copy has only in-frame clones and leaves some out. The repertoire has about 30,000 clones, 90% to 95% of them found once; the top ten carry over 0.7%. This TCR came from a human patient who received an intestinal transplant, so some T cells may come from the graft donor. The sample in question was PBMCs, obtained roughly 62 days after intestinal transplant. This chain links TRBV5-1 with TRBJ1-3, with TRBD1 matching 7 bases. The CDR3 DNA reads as TGCGCCAGCAGCGTGGGACAGAGAAACACCATATATTTT. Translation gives CASSVGQRNTIYF.